The rows below give T cell receptor beta chains drawn from one sample of a study of OX40 agonist ivuxolimab in advanced cancers. The protocol was immunoSEQ multiplex PCR, while the TCRdb copy is restricted to in-frame clones and leaves out a portion. This sample carries 85,000 to 90,000 clones, 92% of them seen once, and the ten largest clones take 0.95% to 1.3%. Specimen: CD4+ or CD8+ T cells sorted from blood, collected in a trial of the OX40 agonist ivuxolimab. Receptors originate from an adult with an advanced solid tumor such as melanoma, head and neck, liver or kidney cancer. Both conserved end residues are part of each CDR3. Fields, in order: CDR3 length, clone size, J gene, V gene, D gene, CDR3 DNA, CDR3 protein. D genes are given only for firm matches. Clone size, where shown, is once, few, many, or a class for clones that have expanded.

17	.	TRBJ2-1	TRBV27	TRBD2	TGTGCCAGCAGTTGGGGATGGGGCTCTAGCGGGAAGGATGAGCAGTTCTTC	CASSWGWGSSGKDEQFF
16	.	TRBJ2-5	TRBV7-8	TRBD1	TGTGCCAGCAGCATAATGACAGGGGGAGTAAGAGAGACCCAGTACTTC	CASSIMTGGVRETQYF
16	.	TRBJ2-3	TRBV11-3	TRBD2	TGTGCCAGCAGCTTATGGGAGGGACGGGGCCCAGATACGCAGTATTTT	CASSLWEGRGPDTQYF
14	.	TRBJ1-5	TRBV19	.	TGTGCCAGCCAGGTGGGTAGTGGCAATCAGCCCCAGCATTTT	CASQVGSGNQPQHF
13	.	TRBJ1-1	TRBV6-1	.	TGTGCCAGCAGTCGTGTAGGTACTCCTGAAGCTTTCTTT	CASSRVGTPEAFF
13	once	TRBJ2-1	TRBV6-5	.	TGTGCCAGCAGGAGAGCCCAGTACAATGAGCAGTTCTTC	CASRRAQYNEQFF
14	.	TRBJ1-1	TRBV11-2	TRBD1	TGTGCCAGCAGCTTACAAAACAGGGGGACTGAAGCTTTCTTT	CASSLQNRGTEAFF
14	once	TRBJ2-7	TRBV6-1	.	TGTGCCAGCAGTGAAAGTCTTGGGGTTGGCGAGCAGTACTTC	CASSESLGVGEQYF
14	.	TRBJ1-1	TRBV28	.	TGTGCCAGCACCTGGACAGTTTTGAACACTGAAGCTTTCTTT	CASTWTVLNTEAFF
18	.	TRBJ1-5	TRBV28	.	TGTGCCAGCAGTCCTTTCCAAATCCGAGGGTTTGGCAATCAGCCCCAGCATTTT	CASSPFQIRGFGNQPQHF
20	once	TRBJ2-3	TRBV5-1	TRBD2	TGCGCCAGCAGGGATACTAGCGGGAGGGCCAGTCGGGCTAGCACAGATACGCAGTATTTT	CASRDTSGRASRASTDTQYF
13	.	TRBJ2-1	TRBV5-1	TRBD1	TGCGCCACCAGAGGGACAGGCTCCAATGAGCAGTTCTTC	CATRGTGSNEQFF
15	few	TRBJ1-2	TRBV6-5	.	TGTGCCAGCAGTTATGGGGTACTCAGCTCTCGGGGCTACACCTTC	CASSYGVLSSRGYTF
16	.	TRBJ1-2	TRBV28	TRBD1	TGTGCCAGCAGTCCCTCCGGGACAGGGAACTTCTATGGCTACACCTTC	CASSPSGTGNFYGYTF